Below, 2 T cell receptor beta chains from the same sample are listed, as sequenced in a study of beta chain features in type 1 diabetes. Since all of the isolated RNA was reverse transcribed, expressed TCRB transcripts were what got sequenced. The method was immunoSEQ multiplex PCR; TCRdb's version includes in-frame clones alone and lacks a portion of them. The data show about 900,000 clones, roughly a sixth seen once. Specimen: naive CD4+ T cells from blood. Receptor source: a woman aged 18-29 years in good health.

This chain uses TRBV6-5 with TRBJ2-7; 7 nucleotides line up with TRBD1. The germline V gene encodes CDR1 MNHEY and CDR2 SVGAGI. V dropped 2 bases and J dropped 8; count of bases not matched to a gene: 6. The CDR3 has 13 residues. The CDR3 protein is CASSYGGQLKQYF. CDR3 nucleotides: TGTGCCAGCAGTTACGGGGGACAGCTCAAGCAGTACTTC.

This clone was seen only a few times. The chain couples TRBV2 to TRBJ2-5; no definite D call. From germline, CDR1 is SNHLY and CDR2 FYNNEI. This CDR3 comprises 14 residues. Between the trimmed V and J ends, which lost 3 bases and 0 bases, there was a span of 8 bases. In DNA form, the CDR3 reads TGTGCCAGCAGTGATTTCGGATACCAAGAGACCCAGTACTTC. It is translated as CASSDFGYQETQYF.